The 2 T cell receptor beta chains listed next were all sequenced from one sample in a study of spatial heterogeneity in lung cancer. TCRdb processed the 5' RACE reads anew with MiXCR; each CDR3 protein has one entry. The sample lists tens of thousands of distinct CDR3 sequences; roughly 7.2% were seen once. Time point indicated: sample taken at primary tumor resection. Here the sequenced sample was PBMCs, taken at surgery. These receptors were obtained from a male donor with early-stage non-small cell lung cancer.

This clonotype was observed many times. The chain joins TRBV11-2 to TRBJ2-7, with D possibly called TRBD1 or TRBD2 (7 bases each). Germline values: CDR1 SGHAT, CDR2 FQNNGV. Between the trimmed V and J ends, which lost 5 bases and 4 bases, there was a span of 21 bases. The CDR3 is 16 residues long. CDR3 nucleotide sequence: TGTGCCAGCAGCCCCAGGGGAGGGGGCGCTTCATACGAGCAGTACTTC. The encoded protein is CASSPRGGGASYEQYF.

By its share, this clonotype is medium-sized (0.01 to 0.1%). This chain joins TRBV7-8 and TRBJ2-6, with 9 bases lining up with TRBD1. Trimming at V came to 5 bases and at J to 0 bases, leaving 11 bases not matched to a gene. Germline V gene sequence: CDR1 SGHVS, CDR2 FQNEAQ. The CDR3 extends over 19 amino acids. The chain's CDR3 is CASSPQTQGAGSGANVLTF. The CDR3 nucleotides are TGTGCCAGCAGCCCGCAAACACAGGGGGCTGGCTCTGGGGCCAACGTCCTGACTTTC.